These T cell receptor beta chains were read from a single sample in a study of OX40 agonist ivuxolimab in advanced cancers. Assay: immunoSEQ multiplex PCR; the TCRdb copy retains only in-frame clones and omits some. Among almost 50,000 clones, around 80% were seen once, and the ten largest hold under 2%. Here the sequenced sample was CD4+ or CD8+ T cells sorted from blood, taken in a trial of the OX40 agonist ivuxolimab. The receptors were gathered from an adult with an advanced solid tumor such as melanoma, head and neck, liver or kidney cancer. CDR3s include the opening cysteine and the closing phenylalanine or tryptophan. Each record gives: CDR3 DNA, CDR3 protein, J gene, D gene, V gene. The D gene is left open where the match is weak.

DNA: TGTGCCATCAGTGAGGCCACTTCCCCTGGAAACACCATATATTTT
CDR3: CAISEATSPGNTIYF
J: TRBJ1-3
D: NA
V: TRBV10-3

DNA: TGTGCCAGTCAGGGTGTCTATAATTCACCCCTCCACTTT
CDR3: CASQGVYNSPLHF
J: TRBJ1-6
D: NA
V: TRBV6-6

DNA: TGCAGCGTTGAAGAAAGAGGGGGGAACACTGAAGCTTTCTTT
CDR3: CSVEERGGNTEAFF
J: TRBJ1-1
D: NA
V: TRBV29-1

DNA: TGTGCCAGCAGCGTAGGGTCCGGGACAGGGGACGAGCAGTACTTC
CDR3: CASSVGSGTGDEQYF
J: TRBJ2-7
D: TRBD1
V: TRBV9

DNA: TGTGCCTGGACCCTTTCCGCGGGTGGGGACAGGGGCTCAGGAGGCCTTAAAAACATTCAGTACTTC
CDR3: CAWTLSAGGDRGSGGLKNIQYF
J: TRBJ2-4
D: TRBD1
V: TRBV30

DNA: TGTGCCAGCAGCCTCCTAGCGGGGCCCCAAGAGACCCAGTACTTC
CDR3: CASSLLAGPQETQYF
J: TRBJ2-5
D: TRBD2
V: TRBV14

DNA: TGTGCCAGCAGCAAGGGGACTAGCGCGAGCGGAGAGACCCAGTACTTC
CDR3: CASSKGTSASGETQYF
J: TRBJ2-5
D: TRBD2
V: TRBV7-2

DNA: TGTGCCAGCAGCCCCCCGTTAGGGAGTCAGTACTTC
CDR3: CASSPPLGSQYF
J: TRBJ2-7
D: NA
V: TRBV6-1

DNA: TGTGCCAGCAGCCCCACGTCGCTACCGGGTGAGCAGTTCTTC
CDR3: CASSPTSLPGEQFF
J: TRBJ2-1
D: NA
V: TRBV7-8

DNA: TGTGCCACCAGCAAGGGCGCCGAGCAGTACTTC
CDR3: CATSKGAEQYF
J: TRBJ2-7
D: NA
V: TRBV15

DNA: TGTGCCAGCAGGCAGGGGGCCTCACCCCTCCACTTT
CDR3: CASRQGASPLHF
J: TRBJ1-6
D: TRBD1
V: TRBV28

DNA: TGTGCCAGCAGCGTCCTCACAGATACGCAGTATTTT
CDR3: CASSVLTDTQYF
J: TRBJ2-3
D: NA
V: TRBV11-2